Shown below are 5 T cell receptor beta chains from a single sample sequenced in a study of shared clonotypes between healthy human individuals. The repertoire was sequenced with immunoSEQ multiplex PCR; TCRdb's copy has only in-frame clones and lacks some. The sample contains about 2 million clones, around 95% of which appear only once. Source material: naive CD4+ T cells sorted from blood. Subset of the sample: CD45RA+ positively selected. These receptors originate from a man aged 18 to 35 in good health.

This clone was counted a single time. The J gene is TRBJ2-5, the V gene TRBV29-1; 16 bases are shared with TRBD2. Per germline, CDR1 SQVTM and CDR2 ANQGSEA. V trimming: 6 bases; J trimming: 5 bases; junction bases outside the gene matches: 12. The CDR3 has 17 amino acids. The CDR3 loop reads CSVAGTSGRAARETQYF. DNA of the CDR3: TGCAGCGTCGCCGGGACTAGCGGGAGGGCCGCGAGGGAGACCCAGTACTTC.

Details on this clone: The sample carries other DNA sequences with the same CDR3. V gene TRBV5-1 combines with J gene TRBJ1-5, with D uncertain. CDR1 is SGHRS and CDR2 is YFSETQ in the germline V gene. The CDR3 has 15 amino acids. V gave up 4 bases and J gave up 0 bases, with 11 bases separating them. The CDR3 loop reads CASSLVGDSNQPQHF. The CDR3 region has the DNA TGCGCCAGCAGCCTCGTCGGGGATAGCAATCAGCCCCAGCATTTT.

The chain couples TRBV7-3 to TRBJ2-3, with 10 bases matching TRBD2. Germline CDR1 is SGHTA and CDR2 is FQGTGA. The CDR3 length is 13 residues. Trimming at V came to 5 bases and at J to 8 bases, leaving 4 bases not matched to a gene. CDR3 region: CASSPRTSGTQYF. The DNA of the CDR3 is TGTGCCAGCAGCCCCCGGACTAGCGGTACGCAGTATTTT.

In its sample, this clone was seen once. CDR3 loop: CASSESQFSPLHF. CDR3 DNA sequence: TGTGCCAGCAGCGAATCGCAGTTTTCACCCCTCCACTTT. The V gene is TRBV6-1, the J gene TRBJ1-6; D uncertain. V lost 6 bases to trimming and J lost 9 bases, with 12 bases between them. Germline CDR1 MNHNS, CDR2 SASEGT. This CDR3 is 13 amino acids long.

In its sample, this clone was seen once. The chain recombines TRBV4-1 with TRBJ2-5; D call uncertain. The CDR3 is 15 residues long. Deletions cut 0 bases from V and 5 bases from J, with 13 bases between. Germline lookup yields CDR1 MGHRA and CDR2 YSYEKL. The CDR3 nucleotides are TGCGCCAGCAGCCAAGATAGGAGTCTATACGAGACCCAGTACTTC. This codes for CASSQDRSLYETQYF.